These 16 T cell receptor beta chains were sequenced from one sample in a study of regulatory T cells in long-lasting Graves disease. Time point of the sample: newly diagnosed GD, antithyroid drugs for less than 3 months. The TCR library was prepared using RNA isolated from PBMCs. Investigators prepared the TCR beta libraries by applying iRepertoire HTBI primers and Arm-PCR of CDR3 regions. TCRdb called the multiplex PCR reads again in MiXCR, with one record for every CDR3 protein. Of roughly 410,000 distinct CDR3 sequences listed, about 15% are singletons. The sample was also reused in another study, on T cells in Graves' hyperthyroidism and ophthalmopathy.

This sample comprised peripheral blood mononuclear cells (PBMCs), obtained at new diagnosis, from a patient treated with antithyroid drugs. All receptors derive from a woman aged 40 to 55 with Graves disease.

The genes are TRBV5-1 and TRBJ2-4; TRBD1 matches 9 bases. Losses at the gene ends were 4 bases for V and 1 base for J; bases not matched to a gene: 12. This CDR3 region has 18 residues. The germline gives CDR1 SGHRS, CDR2 YFSETQ. CDR3 sequence reads: CASSPSPGQGAAKNIQYF. The CDR3 coding sequence is TGCGCCAGCAGCCCCTCTCCGGGACAGGGTGCGGCCAAAAACATTCAGTACTTC.

About this clonotype itself: Possible read error: a much larger clone is one base away. The V call is TRBV9, the J call TRBJ2-1, with unresolved D. CDR3 length equals 16 residues. Trimming took 3 bases from V and 2 from J, leaving 15 bases between them. Germline V gives CDR1 SGDLS, CDR2 YYNGEE. CDR3 region: CASSADLLPAYNEQFF. CDR3 DNA sequence: TGTGCCAGCAGCGCCGACCTTCTGCCTGCCTACAATGAGCAGTTCTTC.

This clonotype was observed at least ten times. As DNA, the CDR3 is TGTGCCAGCAGCCATTTACAAGAGACCCAGTACTTC. As protein: CASSHLQETQYF. The chain is built from TRBV3-1 and TRBJ2-5; no clear D. CDR3 length: 12 amino acids. Germline V CDR1 and CDR2: LGHDT, YNNKEL (reference sequence). The V end lost 3 bases, the J end lost 2 bases, and 4 bases lay between the germline ends.

The chain links TRBV11-2 to TRBJ2-7; TRBD1 matches 10 bases. Germline V CDR1 and CDR2: SGHAT, FQNNGV. This CDR3 has 16 amino acids. V gave up 5 bases and J gave up 3 bases; unmatched junction bases: 10. The CDR3 DNA reads as TGTGCCAGCAGCCAAGGCCTGGGACAGGGGAACTACGAGCAGTACTTC. Residues: CASSQGLGQGNYEQYF. The complete variable domain, with remaining parts taken from reference TRBV11-2 and TRBJ2-7, reads EAGVAQSPRYKIIEKRQSVAFWCNPISGHATLYWYQQILGQGPKLLIQFQNNGVVDDSQLPKDRFSAERLKGVDSTLKIQPAKLEDSAVYLCASSQGLGQGNYEQYFGPGTRLTVT.

In this sample, this clonotype turned up many times. The chain is built from TRBV6-5 and TRBJ2-2; 7 nucleotides line up with TRBD1. The CDR3 length is 17 residues. Looked up from germline, CDR1 is MNHEY and CDR2 is SVGAGI. V shed 0 bases, J shed 4 bases, and the junction held 8 bases outside the gene matches. As DNA, the CDR3 is TGTGCCAGCAGTTACTCCCCGGGACAGAAAGGCACCGGGGAGCTGTTTTTT. It specifies CASSYSPGQKGTGELFF.

This clonotype was seen repeatedly, ten times or more. V and J are TRBV2 and TRBJ1-2, with 7 bases matching TRBD1. The length of the CDR3 is 14 residues. With 7 bases clipped from V and 8 bases from J, the junction kept 13 bases outside the gene matches. Germline CDR1 SNHLY, CDR2 FYNNEI. The CDR3 sequence is CASKRTGETGGYTF. DNA of the CDR3: TGTGCCAGCAAAAGGACAGGCGAGACGGGGGGCTACACCTTC.

The chain has TRBV19 and TRBJ1-4; no reliable D call. CDR1 is LNHDA, CDR2 SQIVND, per germline (reference sequence). This CDR3 spans 15 amino acids. Deletions cut 4 bases from V and 1 base from J, with 10 bases between. CDR3 loop: CASSNEGLTNEKLFF. The DNA of the CDR3 is TGTGCCAGTAGTAATGAGGGTTTAACTAATGAAAAACTGTTTTTT.

This clonotype was observed at least ten times. The chain combines TRBV19 with TRBJ1-1; D gene uncertain. V lost 6 bases, J lost 2 bases, and 19 bases lay in between. The CDR3 contains 16 residues. Germline V lookup: CDR1 LNHDA, CDR2 SQIVND (reference sequence). The CDR3 nucleotides read TGTGCCAGTAGCCCAACCAAGACACCTCTAAACACTGAAGCTTTCTTT. Its translation is CASSPTKTPLNTEAFF.

The V and J genes are TRBV7-9 and TRBJ1-3; D is uncertain. CDR3 size: 16 residues. CDR1 SEHNR and CDR2 FQNEAQ come from the germline V gene (reference sequence). Trimming cost V 3 bases and J 2 bases, with 14 bases left between them. As DNA, the CDR3 is TGTGCCAGCAGCTTGTGGGGATCCCCACCTGGAAACACCATATATTTT. Amino acid sequence: CASSLWGSPPGNTIYF.

There are many counts of this clonotype. The V call is TRBV12-3 or TRBV12-4, the J call TRBJ1-5; the match to TRBD1 covers 7 bases. CDR3 length: 15 amino acids. J lost 2 bases, V lost 6 bases, and 7 bases had no gene match. The CDR3 nucleotides read TGTGCCAGCAGCCCTCGACAGGGAGGCAATCAGCCCCAGCATTTT. Protein sequence: CASSPRQGGNQPQHF.

This clonotype was picked up many times. The rearrangement uses TRBV12-3 or TRBV12-4 and TRBJ2-7; D possibly corresponds to TRBD2 (6 bases). The CDR3 length is 15 residues. V lost 5 bases and J lost 3, with 17 bases in between. The CDR3 is CASSAPGGVGYEQYF. The CDR3 nucleotides are TGTGCCAGCAGTGCCCCCGGGGGTGTCGGCTACGAGCAGTACTTC.

The CDR3 coding sequence is TGTGCCAGCAGCCAAATCCAAGGAGACAGGGGTGACGAGCAGTACTTC. Amino acids: CASSQIQGDRGDEQYF. The J gene is TRBJ2-7, the V gene TRBV14; 8 positions match TRBD1. J was trimmed by 5 bases and V by 2 bases; bases with no gene match: 11. Looked up from germline, CDR1 is SGHDN and CDR2 is FVKESK. There are 16 residues in the CDR3. Based on the CDR3 plus reference TRBV14 and TRBJ2-7, the full variable domain is EAGVTQFPSHSVIEKGQTVTLRCDPISGHDNLYWYRRVMGKEIKFLLHFVKESKQDESGMPNNRFLAERTGGTYSTLKVQPAELEDSGVYFCASSQIQGDRGDEQYFGPGTRLTVT.

The sample holds many counts of this clonotype. The chain joins TRBV12-3 or TRBV12-4 to TRBJ2-7; D is perhaps TRBD2 (5 bases). The ends were cut back, 6 bases at V and 4 bases at J, with 19 bases in the middle. The CDR3 runs 15 residues. The CDR3 coding sequence is TGTGCCAGCAGCTCCGAAGCGGCCGGGCGGTACGAGCAGTACTTC. Translation gives CASSSEAAGRYEQYF.

This clonotype was counted at least ten times. The genes are TRBV12-3 or TRBV12-4 and TRBJ1-6; TRBD1 agrees at 11 bases. The CDR3 contains 14 residues. The V segment lost 6 bases and the J segment 9 bases; nucleotides outside the gene matches: 4. The CDR3 protein is CASSPGTGGSPLHF. The DNA of the CDR3 is TGTGCCAGCAGCCCCGGGACAGGGGGTTCACCCCTCCACTTT.

This clonotype was seen repeatedly, ten times or more. The chain recombines TRBV11-3 with TRBJ2-5; TRBD2 matches 14 bases. The J call may be wrong; the DNA end is better matched by TRBJ2-1. Germline V lookup: CDR1 SGHNT, CDR2 YENEEA. This CDR3 spans 15 amino acids. DNA of the CDR3: TGTGCCAGCAGCCTTGGGACTAGCGGGAGTGATGAGCAGTTCTTC. Residues: CASSLGTSGSDEQFF.

Ten or more counts support this clonotype. CDR3 sequence: CASSFLLFGEQYF. The CDR3 bases are TGTGCCAGCAGCTTCCTCCTATTCGGCGAGCAGTACTTC. V is TRBV9 and J is TRBJ2-7; D call uncertain. V dropped 4 bases and J dropped 6 bases, with 14 bases sitting between them. This CDR3 comprises 13 residues. Germline-derived CDR1 and CDR2 are SGDLS and YYNGEE.